Below are 12 T cell receptor beta chains sequenced from a single sample in a study of CD8+ T cells in alopecia areata. cDNA serving as the sequencing template came from extracted, reverse transcribed RNA. The method was immunoSEQ multiplex PCR; TCRdb's version includes in-frame clones alone and lacks a portion of them. Of roughly 190,000 clones listed, around three fifths were seen once; the top ten hold 0.85% to 1.3%. The treatment was: oral pan-JAK inhibitor, 5-10 mg twice daily. The sequenced sample was CD4+ T cells sorted from blood, obtained at week 24, from a patient treated with tofacitinib. Receptors originate from a human donor with alopecia areata.

The chain is built from TRBV30 and TRBJ2-7; 8 positions match TRBD2. V lost 2 bases to trimming and J lost 3 bases; unmatched junction nucleotides: 6. The CDR3 length is 14 residues. CDR1 GTSNPN and CDR2 SVGIG come from the germline V gene (reference sequence). The DNA for the CDR3 is TGTGCCTGGAGTCCCGGGACTAGTTTCTACGAGCAGTACTTC. Protein sequence: CAWSPGTSFYEQYF.

The gene calls are TRBV18 and TRBJ2-7; 7 nucleotides align to TRBD1. The V and J ends lost 2 bases and 4 bases, in that order; junction bases with no gene match: 2. The CDR3 is 13 residues long. Germline CDR1 is KGHSH and CDR2 is LQKENI. This chain's CDR3 is CASSPGTVYEQYF. The CDR3 DNA sequence: TGTGCCAGCTCACCAGGGACAGTATACGAGCAGTACTTC.

The J gene is TRBJ1-1, the V gene TRBV7-2; D not resolved. From germline, CDR1 is SGHTA and CDR2 FQGNSA. Trimming pared 5 bases from V and 3 bases from J, leaving 10 bases between. CDR3 size: 13 residues. CDR3 in amino acids: CASSISPYTEAFF. In DNA form, the CDR3 reads TGTGCCAGCAGCATTAGCCCCTACACTGAAGCTTTCTTT.

The chain couples TRBV29-1 to TRBJ1-2; 7 nucleotides align to TRBD1. Trimming cost V 6 bases and J 5 bases; bases outside gene matches: 9. The V gene's germline CDR1 is SQVTM and CDR2 ANQGSEA. There are 13 residues in the CDR3. CDR3 DNA: TGCAGCGTGGAACCACAGGGGCTATATGGCTACACCTTC. It codes for CSVEPQGLYGYTF.

V usage is TRBV9 and J usage is TRBJ1-2; no clear D gene. The CDR3 is made up of 14 amino acids. Germline CDR1 reads SGDLS; CDR2 reads YYNGEE. V lost 3 bases, J lost 9 bases, and 18 bases lay in between. The CDR3 nucleotides read TGTGCCAGCAGCGGGATCGGGCCCCAGAGCCGCTACACCTTC. Amino acid sequence: CASSGIGPQSRYTF.

The V and J genes are TRBV20-1 and TRBJ2-5; D remains ambiguous. Germline V gene data show CDR1 as DFQATT and CDR2 as SNEGSKA (reference sequence). V was clipped by 5 bases and J by 2 bases, with 6 bases between them. CDR3 length: 11 residues. CDR3 protein: CSADGQETQYF. For the CDR3, the DNA is TGCAGTGCTGACGGACAAGAGACCCAGTACTTC.

The chain uses TRBV15 and TRBJ2-5; D gene uncertain. Trimming took off 0 bases at V and 1 base at J, with 15 bases between the two ends. This CDR3 is 17 amino acids long. Germline values: CDR1 LNHNV, CDR2 YYDKDF (reference sequence). CDR3 in amino acids: CATSRDLGSNFQETQYF. CDR3 coding DNA: TGTGCCACCAGCAGAGATTTAGGATCGAACTTCCAAGAGACCCAGTACTTC.

The chain joins TRBV5-6 to TRBJ2-6; 8 positions agree with TRBD1. Per germline, CDR1 SGHDT and CDR2 YYEEEE. This CDR3 spans 17 amino acids. V was clipped by 1 base and J by 0 bases; unmatched bases: 3. CDR3 DNA: TGTGCCAGCAGCTTGCGGGACAGGAGCTCTGGGGCCAACGTCCTGACTTTC. This encodes CASSLRDRSSGANVLTF.

This chain connects TRBV30 to TRBJ1-2, with D possibly TRBD1 on 5 matching bases. Germline V gives CDR1 GTSNPN, CDR2 SVGIG (reference sequence). This CDR3 has 13 amino acids. The V end was cut by 0 bases, the J end by 10 bases, with 15 bases between. The CDR3: CAWSVGVSLAYTF. As DNA, the CDR3 is TGTGCCTGGAGTGTAGGGGTCTCCCTGGCCTACACCTTC.

The chain carries TRBV27 and TRBJ2-6; possible D gene TRBD1, 6 bases. Germline V gives CDR1 MNHEY, CDR2 SMNVEV (reference sequence). Trimming left V 6 bases short and J 0 bases short, with 15 bases between. This CDR3 comprises 17 residues. The CDR3 region is CASSVAGAPSGANVLTF. CDR3 in DNA: TGTGCCAGCAGCGTGGCAGGGGCTCCCTCTGGGGCCAACGTCCTGACTTTC.

The chain links TRBV6-1 to TRBJ2-7; D might be TRBD1 (6 bases). V gave up 7 bases and J gave up 2 bases, with 12 bases separating them. CDR1 and CDR2 (germline): MNHNS, SASEGT. The CDR3 length is 13 residues. The CDR3 DNA sequence: TGTGCCAGCAATCCCCAGGGGACCTACGAGCAGTACTTC. Amino acid sequence: CASNPQGTYEQYF.

The chain joins TRBV5-1 to TRBJ1-1; a possible D gene is TRBD1 (6 bases). The germline V and J ends were trimmed by 0 bases and 0 bases, with 9 bases remaining between them. There are 15 residues in the CDR3. Germline loops: CDR1 SGHRS, CDR2 YFSETQ. CDR3 amino acids: CASSLENRVNTEAFF. The DNA for the CDR3 is TGCGCCAGCAGCTTGGAAAACAGGGTGAACACTGAAGCTTTCTTT.